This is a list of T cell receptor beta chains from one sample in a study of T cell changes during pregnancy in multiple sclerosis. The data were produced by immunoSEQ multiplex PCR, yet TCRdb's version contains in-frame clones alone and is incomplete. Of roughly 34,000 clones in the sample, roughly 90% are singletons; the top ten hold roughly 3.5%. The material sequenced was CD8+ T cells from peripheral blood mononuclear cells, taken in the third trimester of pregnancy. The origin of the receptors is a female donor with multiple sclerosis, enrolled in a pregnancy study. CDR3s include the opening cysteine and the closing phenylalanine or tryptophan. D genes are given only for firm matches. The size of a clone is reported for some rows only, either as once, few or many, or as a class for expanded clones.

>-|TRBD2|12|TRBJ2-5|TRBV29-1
TGCAGCGCCTTTAGCGGGGAAGAGACCCAGTACTTC
CSAFSGEETQYF
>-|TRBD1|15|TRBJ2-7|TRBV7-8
TGTGCCAGCAGCGGGGGACAGGGGCGAACCTACGAGCAGTACTTC
CASSGGQGRTYEQYF
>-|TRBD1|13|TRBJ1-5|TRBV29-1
TGCAGCGCCCGGACAGGGGTTGTGGAGCCCCAGCATTTT
CSARTGVVEPQHF
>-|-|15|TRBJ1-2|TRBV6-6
TGTGCCAGCAGTTACAACAGCGCTATGGGAGATGGCTACACCTTC
CASSYNSAMGDGYTF
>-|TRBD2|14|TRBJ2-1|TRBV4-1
TGCGCCAGCAGCCACGGACTAGCGAACCAGGAGCAGTTCTTC
CASSHGLANQEQFF
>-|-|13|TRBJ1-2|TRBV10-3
TGTGCCATCAGCGGAGGGAATGTCTATGGCTACACCTTC
CAISGGNVYGYTF
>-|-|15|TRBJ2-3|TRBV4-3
TGCGCCAGCAGCCTGGCTAGCGATAGCACAGATACGCAGTATTTT
CASSLASDSTDTQYF
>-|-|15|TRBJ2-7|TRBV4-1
TGCGCCAGCAGCCCTAATGGGCGGGGACCCTACGAGCAGTACTTC
CASSPNGRGPYEQYF
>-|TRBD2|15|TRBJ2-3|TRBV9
TGTGCCAGCAGCGGAGGGCTAGCGGACACAGATACGCAGTATTTT
CASSGGLADTDTQYF
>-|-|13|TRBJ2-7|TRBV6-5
TGTGCCAGCAGTTACTCGACAGACTACGAGCAGTACTTC
CASSYSTDYEQYF
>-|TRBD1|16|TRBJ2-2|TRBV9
TGTGCCAGCAGCGAGCCGGGACAGGGGGCCGCCGGGGAGCTGTTTTTT
CASSEPGQGAAGELFF
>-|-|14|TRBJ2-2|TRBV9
TGTGCCAGCAGCGTAGTTCCGGGGAACGGGGAGCTGTTTTTT
CASSVVPGNGELFF
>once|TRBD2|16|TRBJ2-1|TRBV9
TGTGCCAGCAGCGTAGTGTCCGGACTAGTTCAGGGTGAGCAGTTCTTC
CASSVVSGLVQGEQFF
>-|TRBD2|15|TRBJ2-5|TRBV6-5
TGTGCCAGCAGTTACTCCGGGGGGAATCAAGAGACCCAGTACTTC
CASSYSGGNQETQYF
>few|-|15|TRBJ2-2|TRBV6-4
TGTGCCAGCAGTGACTCAACAGGGTCGAGCGGGGAGCTGTTTTTT
CASSDSTGSSGELFF
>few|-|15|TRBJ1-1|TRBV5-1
TGCGCCAGCACCCTGATTGGGGCAGGGAACACTGAAGCTTTCTTT
CASTLIGAGNTEAFF
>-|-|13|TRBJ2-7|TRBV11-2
TGTGCCAGCTACCCTGGGGGGACCTACGAGCAGTACTTC
CASYPGGTYEQYF
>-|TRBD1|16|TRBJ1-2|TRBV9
TGTGCCAGCAGCGGGTATAGGGACAGTTCTAACTATGGCTACACCTTC
CASSGYRDSSNYGYTF
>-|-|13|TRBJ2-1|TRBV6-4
TGTGCCACTTCCCGGGACTCGTCCAATGAGCAGTTCTTC
CATSRDSSNEQFF
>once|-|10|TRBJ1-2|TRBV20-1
TGCAGTGCGCTGACAGATGGCTACACCTTC
CSALTDGYTF
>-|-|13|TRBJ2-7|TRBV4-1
TGCGCCAGCAGTCAGGATGGATCCTACGAGCAGTACTTC
CASSQDGSYEQYF
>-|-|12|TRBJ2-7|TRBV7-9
TGTGCCAGCAGCCTTCGGCGGGACGAGCAGTACTTC
CASSLRRDEQYF
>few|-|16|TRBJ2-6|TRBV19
TGTGCCAGTAGTATAGATGAGGGCACCGGGGCCAACGTCCTGACTTTC
CASSIDEGTGANVLTF
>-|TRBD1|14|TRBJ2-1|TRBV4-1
TGCGCCAGCAGCCAAGGACAGGGACCCAATGAGCAGTTCTTC
CASSQGQGPNEQFF
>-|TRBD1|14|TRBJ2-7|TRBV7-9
TGTGCCAGCAGCAATACAGGGGTCCCCTACGAGCAGTACTTC
CASSNTGVPYEQYF
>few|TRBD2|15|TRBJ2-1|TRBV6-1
TGTGCCAGCAGTGAAGAACTAGCGGGGGGCAATGAGCAGTTCTTC
CASSEELAGGNEQFF
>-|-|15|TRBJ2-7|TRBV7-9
TGTGCCAGCAGCCCCGGGGGTGTCTCCTCCTACGAGCAGTACTTC
CASSPGGVSSYEQYF
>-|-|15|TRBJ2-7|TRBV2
TGTGCCAGCAAGCTGGAGCCTAACCCAGCCAACGAGCAGTACTTC
CASKLEPNPANEQYF
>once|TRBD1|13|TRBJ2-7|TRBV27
TGTGCCAGCAGTTTCGGACAGGGTTCCGAGCAGTACTTC
CASSFGQGSEQYF
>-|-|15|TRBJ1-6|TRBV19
TGTGCCAGTAGTCGCGGAAGCTCCTATAATTCACCCCTCCACTTT
CASSRGSSYNSPLHF
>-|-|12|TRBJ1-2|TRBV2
TGTGCCAGCTCAAGCGAAAAGTATGGCTACACCTTC
CASSSEKYGYTF
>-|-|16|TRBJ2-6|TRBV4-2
TGTGCCAGCAGCCAAGCTACTAGCTCTGGGGCCAACGTCCTGACTTTC
CASSQATSSGANVLTF
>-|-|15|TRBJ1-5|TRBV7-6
TGTGCCAGCAGCCCAGGGCCTTGGGGCAATCAGCCCCAGCATTTT
CASSPGPWGNQPQHF
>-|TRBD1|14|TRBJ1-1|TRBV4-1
TGCGCCAGCAGCCAAGTATCAGGGGGCACTGAAGCTTTCTTT
CASSQVSGGTEAFF
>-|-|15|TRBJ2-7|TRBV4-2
TGTGCCAGCAGCCAAGAGCAGGGTAGCTCCTACGAGCAGTACTTC
CASSQEQGSSYEQYF
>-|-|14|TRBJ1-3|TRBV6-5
TGTGCCAGCAGTCCAGACGGGGGGGGAAACACCATATATTTT
CASSPDGGGNTIYF
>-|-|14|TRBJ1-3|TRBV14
TGTGCCAGCAGCGCGTGGAGTGGGTTGGACACCATATATTTT
CASSAWSGLDTIYF
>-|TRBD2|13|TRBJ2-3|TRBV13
TGTGCCAGCGGGCGGGGGGGCACAGATACGCAGTATTTT
CASGRGGTDTQYF
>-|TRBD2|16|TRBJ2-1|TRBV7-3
TGTGCCAGCAGCCCCAGCGGGGTCAGCTCCTACAATGAGCAGTTCTTC
CASSPSGVSSYNEQFF
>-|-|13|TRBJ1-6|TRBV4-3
TGCGCCAGCAGCTCCCGACTCAATTCACCCCTCCACTTT
CASSSRLNSPLHF
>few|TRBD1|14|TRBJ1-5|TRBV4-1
TGCGCCAGCAGCCAAAGGGACAGCACCCAGCCCCAGCATTTT
CASSQRDSTQPQHF
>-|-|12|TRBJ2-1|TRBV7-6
TGTGCCAGCAGCCGAGATTACAATGAGCAGTTCTTC
CASSRDYNEQFF
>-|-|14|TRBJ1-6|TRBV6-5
TGTGCCAGCAGTCTAACCTCCTATAATTCACCCCTCCACTTT
CASSLTSYNSPLHF
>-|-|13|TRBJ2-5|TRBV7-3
TGTGCCAGCAGGGCCGGACTCACGGAGACCCAGTACTTC
CASRAGLTETQYF